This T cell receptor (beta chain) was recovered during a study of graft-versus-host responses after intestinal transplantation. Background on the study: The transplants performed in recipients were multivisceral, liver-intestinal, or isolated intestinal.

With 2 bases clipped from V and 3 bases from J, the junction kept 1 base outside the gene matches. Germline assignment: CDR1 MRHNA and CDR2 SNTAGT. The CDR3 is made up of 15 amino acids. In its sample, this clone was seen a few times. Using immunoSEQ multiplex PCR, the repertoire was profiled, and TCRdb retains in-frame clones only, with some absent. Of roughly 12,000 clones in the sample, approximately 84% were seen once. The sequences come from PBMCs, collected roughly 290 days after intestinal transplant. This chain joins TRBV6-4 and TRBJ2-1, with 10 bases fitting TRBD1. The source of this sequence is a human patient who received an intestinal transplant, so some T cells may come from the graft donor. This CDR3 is CASSDGTGDYNEQFF. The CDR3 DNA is TGTGCCAGCAGTGACGGGACAGGGGACTACAATGAGCAGTTCTTC.